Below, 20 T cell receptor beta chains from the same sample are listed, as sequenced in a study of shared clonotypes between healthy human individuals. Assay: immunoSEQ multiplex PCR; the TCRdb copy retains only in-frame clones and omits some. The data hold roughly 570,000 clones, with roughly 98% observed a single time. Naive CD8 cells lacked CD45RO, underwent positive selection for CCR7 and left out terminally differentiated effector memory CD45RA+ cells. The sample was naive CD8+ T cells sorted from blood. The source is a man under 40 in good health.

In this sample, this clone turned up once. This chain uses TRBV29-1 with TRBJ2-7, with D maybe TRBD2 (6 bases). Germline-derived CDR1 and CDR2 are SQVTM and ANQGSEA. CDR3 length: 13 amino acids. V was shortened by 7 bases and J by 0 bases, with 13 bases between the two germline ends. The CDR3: CSALVGGSYEQYF. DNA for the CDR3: TGCAGCGCCCTAGTCGGGGGCTCCTACGAGCAGTACTTC.

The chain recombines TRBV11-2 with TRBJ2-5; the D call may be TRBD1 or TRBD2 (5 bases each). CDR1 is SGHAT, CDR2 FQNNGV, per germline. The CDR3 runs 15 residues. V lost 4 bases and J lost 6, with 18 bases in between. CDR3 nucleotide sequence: TGTGCCAGCAGCTCACCGCCACGAGGGGTTAAGACCCAGTACTTC. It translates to CASSSPPRGVKTQYF.

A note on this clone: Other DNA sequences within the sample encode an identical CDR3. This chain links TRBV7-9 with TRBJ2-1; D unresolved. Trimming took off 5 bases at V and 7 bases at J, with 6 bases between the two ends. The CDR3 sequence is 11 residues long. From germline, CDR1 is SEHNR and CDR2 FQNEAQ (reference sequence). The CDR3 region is CASSPGNEQFF. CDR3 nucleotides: TGTGCCAGCAGCCCCGGGAATGAGCAGTTCTTC.

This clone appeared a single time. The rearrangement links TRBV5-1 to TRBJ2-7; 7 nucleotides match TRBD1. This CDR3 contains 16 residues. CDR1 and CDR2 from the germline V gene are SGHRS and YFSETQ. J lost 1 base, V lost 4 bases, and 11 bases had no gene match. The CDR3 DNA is TGCGCCAGCAGCCCCTTAGACAGGGCCAGTTCCTACGAGCAGTACTTC. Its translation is CASSPLDRASSYEQYF.

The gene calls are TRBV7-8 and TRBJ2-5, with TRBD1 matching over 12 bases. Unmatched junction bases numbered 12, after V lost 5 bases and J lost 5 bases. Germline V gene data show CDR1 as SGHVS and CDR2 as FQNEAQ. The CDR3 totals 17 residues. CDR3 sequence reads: CASSLPGQGAPQETQYF. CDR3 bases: TGTGCCAGCAGCCTCCCGGGACAGGGGGCGCCCCAGGAGACCCAGTACTTC. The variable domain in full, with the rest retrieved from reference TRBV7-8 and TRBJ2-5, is GAGVSQSPRYKVAKRGQDVALRCDPISGHVSLFWYQQALGQGPEFLTYFQNEAQLDKSGLPSDRFFAERPEGSVSTLKIQRTQQEDSAVYLCASSLPGQGAPQETQYFGPGTRLLVL.

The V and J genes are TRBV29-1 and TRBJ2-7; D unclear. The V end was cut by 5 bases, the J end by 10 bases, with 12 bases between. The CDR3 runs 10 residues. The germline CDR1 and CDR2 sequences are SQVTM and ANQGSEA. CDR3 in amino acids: CSVMGSSQYF. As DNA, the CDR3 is TGCAGCGTTATGGGGTCTTCTCAGTACTTC.

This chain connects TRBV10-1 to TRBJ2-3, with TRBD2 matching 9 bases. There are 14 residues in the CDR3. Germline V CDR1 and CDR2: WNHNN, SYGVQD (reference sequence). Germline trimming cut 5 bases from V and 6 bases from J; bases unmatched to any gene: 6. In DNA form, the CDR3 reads TGCGCCAGCAGTTTACTAGCGGGTGGTGATACGCAGTATTTT. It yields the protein CASSLLAGGDTQYF.

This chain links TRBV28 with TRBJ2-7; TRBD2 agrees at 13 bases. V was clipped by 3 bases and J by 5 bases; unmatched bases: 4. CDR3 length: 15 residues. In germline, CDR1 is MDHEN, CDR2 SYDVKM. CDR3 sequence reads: CASSFWTSGSHEQYF. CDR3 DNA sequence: TGTGCCAGCAGTTTCTGGACTAGCGGGAGCCACGAGCAGTACTTC. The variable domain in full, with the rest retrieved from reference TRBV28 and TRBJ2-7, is DVKVTQSSRYLVKRTGEKVFLECVQDMDHENMFWYRQDPGLGLRLIYFSYDVKMKEKGDIPEGYSVSREKKERFSLILESASTNQTSMYLCASSFWTSGSHEQYFGPGTRLTVT.

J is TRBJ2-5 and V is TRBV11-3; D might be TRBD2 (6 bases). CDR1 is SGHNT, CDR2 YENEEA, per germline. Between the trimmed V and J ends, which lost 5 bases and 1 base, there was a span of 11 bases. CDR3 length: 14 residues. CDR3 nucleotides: TGTGCCAGCAGCCGGGGGTTCGGCCAAGAGACCCAGTACTTC. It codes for CASSRGFGQETQYF.

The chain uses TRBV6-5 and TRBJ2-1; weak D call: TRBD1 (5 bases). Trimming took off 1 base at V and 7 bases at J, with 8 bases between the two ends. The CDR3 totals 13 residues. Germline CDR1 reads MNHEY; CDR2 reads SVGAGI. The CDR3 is CASSYFKGNEQFF. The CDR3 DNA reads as TGTGCCAGCAGTTACTTCAAGGGGAATGAGCAGTTCTTC.

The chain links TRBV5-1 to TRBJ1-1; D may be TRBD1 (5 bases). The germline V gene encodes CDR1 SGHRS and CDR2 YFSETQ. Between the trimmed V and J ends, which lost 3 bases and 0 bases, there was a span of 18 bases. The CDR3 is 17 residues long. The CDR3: CASSSEGRDSMNTEAFF. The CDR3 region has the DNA TGCGCCAGCAGCTCCGAGGGACGGGACTCAATGAACACTGAAGCTTTCTTT.

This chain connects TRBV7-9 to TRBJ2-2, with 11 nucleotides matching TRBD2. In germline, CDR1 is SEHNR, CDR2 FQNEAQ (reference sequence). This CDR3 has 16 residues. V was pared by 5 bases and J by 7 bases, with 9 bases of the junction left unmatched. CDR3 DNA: TGTGCCAGCAGCCCCACTAGCGGGAGCATAGTCGGGGAGCTGTTTTTT. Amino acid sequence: CASSPTSGSIVGELFF.

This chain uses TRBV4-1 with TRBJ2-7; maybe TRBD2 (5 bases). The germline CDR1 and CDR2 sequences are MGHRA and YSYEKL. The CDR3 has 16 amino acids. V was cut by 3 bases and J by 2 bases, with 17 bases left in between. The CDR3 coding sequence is TGCGCCAGCAGCCACGTATTAATTGGGAGCACCTACGAGCAGTACTTC. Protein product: CASSHVLIGSTYEQYF.

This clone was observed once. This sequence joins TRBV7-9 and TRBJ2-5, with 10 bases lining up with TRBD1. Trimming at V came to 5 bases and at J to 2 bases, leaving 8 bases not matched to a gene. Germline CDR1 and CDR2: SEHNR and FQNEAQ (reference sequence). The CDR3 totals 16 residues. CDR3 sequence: CASSPRKGQGQETQYF. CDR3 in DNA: TGTGCCAGCAGCCCTCGTAAGGGACAGGGGCAAGAGACCCAGTACTTC.

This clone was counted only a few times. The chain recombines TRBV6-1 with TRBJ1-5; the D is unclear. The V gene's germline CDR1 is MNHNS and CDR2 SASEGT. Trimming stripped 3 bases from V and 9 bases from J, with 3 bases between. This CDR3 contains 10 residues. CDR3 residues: CASSDRPQHF. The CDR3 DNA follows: TGTGCCAGCAGTGATCGGCCCCAGCATTTT.

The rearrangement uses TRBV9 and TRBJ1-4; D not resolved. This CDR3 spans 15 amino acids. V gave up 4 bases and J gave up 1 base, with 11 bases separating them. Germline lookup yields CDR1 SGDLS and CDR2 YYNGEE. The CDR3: CASSTRQGTNEKLFF. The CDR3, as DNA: TGTGCCAGCAGCACACGACAAGGAACTAATGAAAAACTGTTTTTT.

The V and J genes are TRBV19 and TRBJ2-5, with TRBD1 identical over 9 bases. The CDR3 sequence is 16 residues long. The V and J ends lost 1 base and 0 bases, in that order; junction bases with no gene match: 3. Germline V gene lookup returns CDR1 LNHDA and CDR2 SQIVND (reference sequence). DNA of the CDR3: TGTGCCAGTAGTATAGTAGGACAGGGGTACCAAGAGACCCAGTACTTC. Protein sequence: CASSIVGQGYQETQYF.

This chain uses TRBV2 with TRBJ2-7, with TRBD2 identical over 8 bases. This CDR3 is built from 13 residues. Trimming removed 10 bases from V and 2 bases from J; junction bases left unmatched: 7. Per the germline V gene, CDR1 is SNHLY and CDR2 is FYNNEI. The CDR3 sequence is CANQLAETYEQYF. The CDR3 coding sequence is TGTGCCAATCAACTAGCGGAGACCTACGAGCAGTACTTC. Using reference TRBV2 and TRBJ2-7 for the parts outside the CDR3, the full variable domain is EPEVTQTPSHQVTQMGQEVILRCVPISNHLYFYWYRQILGQKVEFLVSFYNNEISEKSEIFDDQFSVERPDGSNFTLKIRSTKLEDSAMYFCANQLAETYEQYFGPGTRLTVT.

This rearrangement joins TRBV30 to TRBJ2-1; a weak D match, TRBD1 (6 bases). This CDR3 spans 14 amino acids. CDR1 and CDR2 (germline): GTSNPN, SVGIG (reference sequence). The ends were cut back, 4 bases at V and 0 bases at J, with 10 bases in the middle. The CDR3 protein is CAWTRGGSYNEQFF. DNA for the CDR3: TGTGCCTGGACAAGAGGGGGCTCCTACAATGAGCAGTTCTTC.

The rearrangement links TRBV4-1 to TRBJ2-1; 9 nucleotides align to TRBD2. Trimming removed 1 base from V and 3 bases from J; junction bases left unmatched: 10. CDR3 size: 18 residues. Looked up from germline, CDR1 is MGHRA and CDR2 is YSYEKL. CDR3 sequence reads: CASSQGGSGRQNYNEQFF. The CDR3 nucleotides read TGCGCCAGCAGCCAAGGCGGTAGCGGGAGACAAAACTACAATGAGCAGTTCTTC.